This is a list of T cell receptor beta chains from one sample in a study of blood T cell repertoires in COVID-19. The method was immunoSEQ multiplex PCR; TCRdb's version includes in-frame clones alone and lacks a portion of them. The sample has approximately 180,000 clones, 80% to 90% seen once; the top ten hold approximately 11%. The sample was peripheral blood. These receptors were collected from a human donor with active or convalescent COVID-19. The donor label of this sample is uncertain. CDR3s include the opening cysteine and the closing phenylalanine or tryptophan. D genes are given only for firm matches. Only some rows state a clone size, as once, few, many or a class for expanded clones.

j_call,d_call,v_call,clone_size,cdr3_nt,cdr3_aa
TRBJ2-1,TRBD2,TRBV12-3/TRBV12-4,NA,TGTGCCAGCAGACCCCCGCGGGGGAGGAAGTTCTTC,CASRPPRGRKFF
TRBJ1-2,TRBD1,TRBV30,NA,TGTGCCTGGCGGGAGGACAGGGGAAGTCGTAACTATGGCTACACCTTC,CAWREDRGSRNYGYTF
TRBJ2-4,TRBD2,TRBV9,NA,TGTGCCAGCACCGGGAGGGGCAAAAACATTCAGTACTTC,CASTGRGKNIQYF
TRBJ1-4,NA,TRBV2,once,TGTGCCAGCAGTGTCGACAGCAATGAAAAACTGTTTTTT,CASSVDSNEKLFF
TRBJ2-5,NA,TRBV19,few,TGTGCCAGTAGTATTTCGGGCAGGGGCCAAGAGACCCAGTACTTC,CASSISGRGQETQYF
TRBJ1-2,TRBD1,TRBV7-9,NA,TGTGCCAGCAGCTTAGACCAGGGGGAGGATGGCTACACCTTC,CASSLDQGEDGYTF
TRBJ1-1,TRBD1,TRBV19,NA,TGTGCCAGTAGTGCCCTCACAGGGGGCGCGAACACTGAAGCTTTCTTT,CASSALTGGANTEAFF
TRBJ1-1,NA,TRBV24-1,NA,TGTGCCACCAGTGACGGGGTTACTGAAGCTTTCTTT,CATSDGVTEAFF
TRBJ1-3,NA,TRBV3-1/TRBV3-2,NA,TGTGCCAGCAGCCTGGCGGGAAGAGGCACCATATATTTT,CASSLAGRGTIYF
TRBJ2-7,NA,TRBV21-1,NA,TGTGCCAGCAGCCCGTGCTGGGACAGGGACGATTACGAGCAGTACTTC,CASSPCWDRDDYEQYF
TRBJ1-2,NA,TRBV5-1,NA,TGCGCCAGCAGCCTGGGAGGCTATGGCTACACCTTC,CASSLGGYGYTF
TRBJ2-5,TRBD2,TRBV6-2/TRBV6-3,once,TGTGCCAGCAGTTGGACTAGGGGTGAGACCCAGTACTTC,CASSWTRGETQYF
TRBJ2-4,TRBD2,TRBV6-2/TRBV6-3,NA,TGTGCCAGCAGCGGACTAGCGGGTAACATTCAGTACTTC,CASSGLAGNIQYF
TRBJ2-2,TRBD2,TRBV24-1,NA,TGTGCCACCAGTACTAGCGGGAGTCGAGGGGTAGGCGGGGAGCTGTTTTTT,CATSTSGSRGVGGELFF
TRBJ2-3,NA,TRBV7-9,once,TGTGCCAGCAGCTTAGGTGCAAGCGGTTTGGGGGGAGATACGCAGTATTTT,CASSLGASGLGGDTQYF
TRBJ2-3,NA,TRBV21-1,NA,TGTGCCAGCCCCTATTCCGGGACAGGGGGCTATTTCGAAACAGATACGCAGTATTTT,CASPYSGTGGYFETDTQYF
TRBJ1-5,NA,TRBV5-4,NA,TGTGCCAGCAGCTCCAACCCGGGGGGTCGCAATCAGCCCCAGCATTTT,CASSSNPGGRNQPQHF
TRBJ2-7,TRBD2,TRBV27,NA,TGTGCCAGCAGCCGCGGGGGGATGAGTAGAGTTTACGAGCAGTACTTC,CASSRGGMSRVYEQYF
TRBJ2-1,NA,TRBV7-3,NA,TGTGCCAGCAGCTTAAACCGCCCGGGGGTAGGAAACAATGAGCAGTTCTTC,CASSLNRPGVGNNEQFF
TRBJ2-1,NA,TRBV7-9,NA,TGTGCCAGCAGCTTAGTTCTGGAGCCCAATGAGCAGTTCTTC,CASSLVLEPNEQFF
TRBJ2-1,TRBD2,TRBV24-1,NA,TGTGCCACCAGTGACACGGGGACTAGCGGGGGGCTGAATGAGCAGTTCTTC,CATSDTGTSGGLNEQFF
TRBJ2-7,TRBD1,TRBV5-4,few,TGTGCCAGCAAACCGGGACAGGAGATCTACGAGCAGTACTTC,CASKPGQEIYEQYF
TRBJ1-2,NA,TRBV27,NA,TGTGCCAGCAGTCTAGGGGGTGGGTGGGCTGGCTACACCTTC,CASSLGGGWAGYTF
TRBJ1-1,NA,TRBV3-1/TRBV3-2,NA,TGTGCCAGCAGCCAAGGGCCCCCCGGTATAGGGGCTGAAGCTTTCTTT,CASSQGPPGIGAEAFF
TRBJ2-7,TRBD1,TRBV5-6,NA,TGTGCCAGCACACGATTCCCGGGACAGGGTTTCGAGCAGTACTTC,CASTRFPGQGFEQYF
TRBJ2-3,TRBD1,TRBV4-3,NA,TGCGCCAGCAGCCAAGGGCCGCAGGGGGCTAGCACAGATACGCAGTATTTT,CASSQGPQGASTDTQYF
TRBJ2-5,NA,TRBV5-4,few,TGTGCCAGCAGCTTTCACGCCGCGGCTTCAGAGACCCAGTACTTC,CASSFHAAASETQYF
TRBJ1-1,NA,TRBV28,NA,TGTGCCAGCAGTTCCCCTCCACAGAGATTGGACACTGAAGCTTTCTTT,CASSSPPQRLDTEAFF
TRBJ2-1,NA,TRBV7-9,NA,TGTGCCAGCAGCCCCAGGGGAACGGCGAGGACTGAGCAGTTCTTC,CASSPRGTARTEQFF
TRBJ1-2,NA,TRBV10-1,NA,TGCGCCAGCAGTGAGGACCAGGGTCGGTTATGCTATGGCTACACCTTC,CASSEDQGRLCYGYTF
TRBJ2-2,NA,TRBV29-1,NA,TGCAGCGTTGAAGATATCCAGCGGCCCACCGGGGAGCTGTTTTTT,CSVEDIQRPTGELFF
TRBJ2-4,NA,TRBV3-1/TRBV3-2,NA,TGTGCCAGCAGCCAAGTTCTTAGCGACAAAAACATTCAGTACTTC,CASSQVLSDKNIQYF
TRBJ1-5,NA,TRBV5-1,NA,TGCGCCAGCAGCTTGGGGACGGGGAGGGGCAATCAGCCCCAGCATTTT,CASSLGTGRGNQPQHF
TRBJ1-1,TRBD1,TRBV5-1,NA,TGCGCCAGCAGCTTCCGGGACAGGGGCACTGAAGCTTTCTTT,CASSFRDRGTEAFF
TRBJ1-5,TRBD1,TRBV5-1,NA,TGCGCCAGCAGCACCGGACAGGGTGATCAGCCCCAGCATTTT,CASSTGQGDQPQHF
TRBJ1-6,NA,TRBV11-3,NA,TGTGCCAGCAGCTACTCGGGTTCACCCCTCCACTTT,CASSYSGSPLHF
TRBJ2-1,TRBD2,TRBV2,NA,TGTGCCAGCAGTGAAGTAGGACTAGCGGGAGCTAATGAGCAGTTCTTC,CASSEVGLAGANEQFF
TRBJ2-1,TRBD2,TRBV5-4,few,TGTGCCAGCAGCTTGAGGGCGGGGGGCGGATCCTACAATGAGCAGTTCTTC,CASSLRAGGGSYNEQFF
TRBJ2-3,TRBD2,TRBV6-4,NA,TGTGCCAGCAGTCGGACTAGCGGTAAAGATACGCAGTATTTT,CASSRTSGKDTQYF
TRBJ2-2,TRBD2,TRBV3-1/TRBV3-2,NA,TGTGCCAGCAGACGCCCTAGCGGGAGGGATACCGGGGAGCTGTTTTTT,CASRRPSGRDTGELFF
TRBJ2-4,TRBD2,TRBV4-2,NA,TGTGCCAGCAGCCAAGATTCGGGGCGGGGGGTAAAAAACATTCAGTACTTC,CASSQDSGRGVKNIQYF
TRBJ2-3,TRBD2,TRBV28,once,TGTGCCAGCAGTTTAGCCGGGACTAGCGGGGGGCAACCGTCTAGCACAGATACGCAGTATTTT,CASSLAGTSGGQPSSTDTQYF
TRBJ2-7,NA,TRBV24-1,NA,TGTGCCACCAGTGACTCCCCCAGGGAAGAGCAGTACTTC,CATSDSPREEQYF
TRBJ1-2,NA,TRBV4-1,NA,TGCGCCAGCAGCCAAGGGCCTGGCTATGGCTACACCTTC,CASSQGPGYGYTF
TRBJ2-1,NA,TRBV25-1,NA,TGTGCCAGCAGTGATACTAGTACTGGGGACAATGAGCAGTTCTTC,CASSDTSTGDNEQFF
TRBJ2-2,TRBD1,TRBV7-8,once,TGTGCCAGCAGCATGCCGGGACAGGGGTACACCGGGGAGCTGTTTTTT,CASSMPGQGYTGELFF